A single sample is the source of the 8 T cell receptor beta chains below, sequenced in a study of blood T cells in healthy people across ages. The use of a sample-barcoded 5' primer and a J-beta primer mix characterized a second PCR of about 7 to 12 cycles. TCRdb re-analysed the 5' RACE reads in MiXCR, keeping a single row per CDR3 protein. The table includes about 1.8 million distinct CDR3 sequences, around 48% detected once. Sequenced input: blood. Receptor source: a woman in her thirties or forties in good health.

J is TRBJ2-7 and V is TRBV6-2 or TRBV6-3; 7 nucleotides match TRBD1. The trim removed 6 bases at V and 5 bases at J, leaving 4 bases unmatched. Per the germline V gene, CDR1 is MNHEY and CDR2 is SVGEGT. The CDR3 has 12 amino acids. The CDR3 region is CASRNRGNEQYF. The CDR3 DNA follows: TGTGCCAGCAGAAACAGGGGTAACGAGCAGTACTTC.

The J gene is TRBJ2-7, the V gene TRBV5-6; TRBD2 might be the D (6 bases). This CDR3 spans 14 amino acids. Germline V gene sequence: CDR1 SGHDT, CDR2 YYEEEE. Trimming cost V 4 bases and J 4 bases, with 15 bases left between them. CDR3 loop: CASSPSWGEYEQYF. CDR3 in DNA: TGTGCCAGCAGCCCTTCATGGGGGGAATACGAGCAGTACTTC.

J is TRBJ2-4 and V is TRBV10-3; the D is unclear. Germline CDR1 reads ENHRY; CDR2 reads SYGVKD. V lost 4 bases, J lost 13 bases, and 17 bases lay in between. This CDR3 region has 13 residues. The DNA of the CDR3 is TGTGCCATCAGTGTGGAAGAGGACCAAGAGCAGTACTTC. This encodes CAISVEEDQEQYF.

This clonotype came up once. The rearrangement joins TRBV2 to TRBJ2-1; D is tentatively TRBD1 or TRBD2 (6 bases each). Germline V gives CDR1 SNHLY, CDR2 FYNNEI. Trimming took 6 bases from V and 5 from J, leaving 17 bases between them. The CDR3 contains 15 residues. The CDR3 here is CASRKGLGGNNEQFF. Here the CDR3 DNA reads TGTGCCAGCAGGAAGGGGTTGGGGGGCAACAATGAGCAGTTCTTC.

The rearrangement uses TRBV20-1 and TRBJ1-2, with a possible D match to TRBD1 (6 bases). The germline gives CDR1 DFQATT, CDR2 SNEGSKA (reference sequence). The CDR3 is made up of 15 amino acids. Trimming cost V 1 base and J 8 bases, with 20 bases left between them. As DNA, the CDR3 is TGCAGTGCTAGAGGATCGGGGGGCCCAGGGACAGGCTACACCTTC. It yields the protein CSARGSGGPGTGYTF.

This clonotype was picked up a small number of times. The germline gene is not matched at one end of the junction; a read error may be the cause. The rearrangement joins TRBV12-3 or TRBV12-4 to TRBJ1-1; 8 bases map to TRBD1. There are 14 residues in the CDR3. In DNA, the CDR3 is TGTGCCAGCAGGTTGACAGGGGCGAACGCTGAAGCTTTCTTT. As protein: CASRLTGANAEAFF.

This chain links TRBV5-5 with TRBJ2-1; TRBD2 agrees at 11 bases. V lost 1 base, J lost 4 bases, and 4 bases stayed unmatched. This CDR3 has 16 amino acids. Germline loops: CDR1 SGHKS, CDR2 YYEKEE (reference sequence). In DNA, the CDR3 is TGTGCCAGCAGCTTGCCTTTAGCGGGGGGGTACAATGAGCAGTTCTTC. This gives the protein CASSLPLAGGYNEQFF.

The chain has TRBV20-1 and TRBJ1-5; 9 bases fit TRBD1. With V trimmed by 0 bases and J by 0 bases, 3 bases remained unmatched. There are 16 residues in the CDR3. Germline CDR1 reads DFQATT; CDR2 reads SNEGSKA (reference sequence). The CDR3 DNA follows: TGCAGTGCTAGAGACCCACAGGGGGCTAGCAATCAGCCCCAGCATTTT. The encoded protein is CSARDPQGASNQPQHF.